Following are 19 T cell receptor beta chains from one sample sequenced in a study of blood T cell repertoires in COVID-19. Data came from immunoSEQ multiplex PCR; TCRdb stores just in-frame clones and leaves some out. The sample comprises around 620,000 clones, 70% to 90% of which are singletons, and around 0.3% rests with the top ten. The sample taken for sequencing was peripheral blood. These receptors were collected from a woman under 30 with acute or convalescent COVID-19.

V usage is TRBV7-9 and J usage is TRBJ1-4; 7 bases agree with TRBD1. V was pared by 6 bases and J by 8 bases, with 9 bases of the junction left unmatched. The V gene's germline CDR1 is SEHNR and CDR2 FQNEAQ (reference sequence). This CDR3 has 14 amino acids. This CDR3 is CASSYDRVGEKLFF. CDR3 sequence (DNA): TGTGCCAGCAGTTACGACAGGGTTGGCGAAAAACTGTTTTTT.

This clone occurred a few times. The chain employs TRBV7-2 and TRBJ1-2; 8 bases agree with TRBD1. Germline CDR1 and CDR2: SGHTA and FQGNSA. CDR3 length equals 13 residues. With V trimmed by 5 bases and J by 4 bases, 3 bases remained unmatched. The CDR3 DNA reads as TGTGCCAGCAGCGCCACAGGGGGCTATGGCTACACCTTC. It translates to CASSATGGYGYTF.

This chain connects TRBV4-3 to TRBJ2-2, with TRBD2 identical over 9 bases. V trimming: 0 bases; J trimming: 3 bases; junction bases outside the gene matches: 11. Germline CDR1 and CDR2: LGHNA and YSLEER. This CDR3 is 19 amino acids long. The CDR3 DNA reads TGCGCCAGCAGCCAAGATAGCGGAATAGCGGGGGCTTACACCGGGGAGCTGTTTTTT. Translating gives CASSQDSGIAGAYTGELFF.

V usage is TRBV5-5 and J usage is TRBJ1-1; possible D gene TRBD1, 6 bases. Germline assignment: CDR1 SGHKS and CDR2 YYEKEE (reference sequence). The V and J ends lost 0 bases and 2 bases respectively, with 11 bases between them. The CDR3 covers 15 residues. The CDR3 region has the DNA TGTGCCAGCAGCTTGGGGAGAGGGGGAAACACTGAAGCTTTCTTT. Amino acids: CASSLGRGGNTEAFF.

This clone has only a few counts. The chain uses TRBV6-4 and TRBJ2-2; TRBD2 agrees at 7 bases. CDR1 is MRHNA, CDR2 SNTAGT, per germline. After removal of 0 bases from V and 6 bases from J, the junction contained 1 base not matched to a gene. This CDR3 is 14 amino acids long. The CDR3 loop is CASSDSGGSGELFF. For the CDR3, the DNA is TGTGCCAGCAGTGACTCGGGAGGGTCCGGGGAGCTGTTTTTT.

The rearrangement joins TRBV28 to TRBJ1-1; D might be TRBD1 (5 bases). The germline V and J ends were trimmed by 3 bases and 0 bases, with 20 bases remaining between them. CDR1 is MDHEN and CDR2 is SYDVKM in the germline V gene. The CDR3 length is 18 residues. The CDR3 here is CASSLRGWEGIMNTEAFF. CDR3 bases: TGTGCCAGCAGTTTGCGGGGGTGGGAGGGAATTATGAACACTGAAGCTTTCTTT.

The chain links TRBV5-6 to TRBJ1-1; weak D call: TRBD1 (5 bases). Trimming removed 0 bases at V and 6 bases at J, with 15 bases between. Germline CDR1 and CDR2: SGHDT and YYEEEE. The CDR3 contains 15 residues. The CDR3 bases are TGTGCCAGCAGCTTGGAAAGGGCGGTAGGGGCTGAAGCTTTCTTT. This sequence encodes CASSLERAVGAEAFF.

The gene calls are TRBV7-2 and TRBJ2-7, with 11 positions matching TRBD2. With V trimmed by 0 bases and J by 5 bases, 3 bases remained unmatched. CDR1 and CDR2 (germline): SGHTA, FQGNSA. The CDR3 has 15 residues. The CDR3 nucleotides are TGTGCCAGCAGCTTAGCGCGACTAGCGGGACACGAGCAGTACTTC. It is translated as CASSLARLAGHEQYF.

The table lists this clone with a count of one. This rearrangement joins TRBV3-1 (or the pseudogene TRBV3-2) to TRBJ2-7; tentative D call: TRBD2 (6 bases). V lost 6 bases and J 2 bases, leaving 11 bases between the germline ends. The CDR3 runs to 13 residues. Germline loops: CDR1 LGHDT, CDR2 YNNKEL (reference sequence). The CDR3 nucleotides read TGTGCCAGCAGAGGCGGGGCGACCTACGAGCAGTACTTC. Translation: CASRGGATYEQYF.

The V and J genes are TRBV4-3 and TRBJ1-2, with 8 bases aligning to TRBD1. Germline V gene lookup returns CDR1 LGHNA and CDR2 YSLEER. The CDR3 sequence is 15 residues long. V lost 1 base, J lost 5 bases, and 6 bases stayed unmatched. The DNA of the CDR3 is TGCGCCAGCAGCCAAGCCGCGGACAGGGCTTATGGCTACACCTTC. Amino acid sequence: CASSQAADRAYGYTF.

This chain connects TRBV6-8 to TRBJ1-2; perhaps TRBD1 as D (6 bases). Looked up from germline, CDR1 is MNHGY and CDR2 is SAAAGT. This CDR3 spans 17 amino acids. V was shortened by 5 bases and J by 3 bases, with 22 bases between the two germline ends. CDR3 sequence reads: CASSPGHGFGDDYGYTF. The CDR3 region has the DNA TGTGCCAGCAGTCCGGGACACGGTTTTGGGGATGACTATGGCTACACCTTC.

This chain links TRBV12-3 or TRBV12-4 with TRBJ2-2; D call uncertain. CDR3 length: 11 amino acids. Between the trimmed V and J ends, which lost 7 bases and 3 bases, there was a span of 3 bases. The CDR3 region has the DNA TGTGCCAGCACGTACACCGGGGAGCTGTTTTTT. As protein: CASTYTGELFF.

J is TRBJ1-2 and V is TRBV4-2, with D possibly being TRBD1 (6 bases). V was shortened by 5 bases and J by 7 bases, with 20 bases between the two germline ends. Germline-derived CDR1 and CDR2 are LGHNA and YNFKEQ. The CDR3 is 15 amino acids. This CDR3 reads CASSFRTVSTFGYTF. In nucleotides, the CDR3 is TGTGCCAGCAGCTTCCGGACAGTATCGACGTTTGGCTACACCTTC.

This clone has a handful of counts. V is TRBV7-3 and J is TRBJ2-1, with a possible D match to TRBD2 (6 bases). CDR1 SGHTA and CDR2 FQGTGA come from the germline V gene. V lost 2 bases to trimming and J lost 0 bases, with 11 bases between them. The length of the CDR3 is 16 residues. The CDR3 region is CASSLVAGSSYNEQFF. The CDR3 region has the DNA TGTGCCAGCAGCTTAGTTGCCGGGAGCTCCTACAATGAGCAGTTCTTC.

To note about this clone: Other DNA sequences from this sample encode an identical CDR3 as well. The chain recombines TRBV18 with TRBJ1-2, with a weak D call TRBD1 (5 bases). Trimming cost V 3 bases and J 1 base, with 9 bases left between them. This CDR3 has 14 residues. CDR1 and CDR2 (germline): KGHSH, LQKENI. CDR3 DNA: TGTGCCAGCTCACCTACCGACAGTAACTATGGCTACACCTTC. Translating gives CASSPTDSNYGYTF.

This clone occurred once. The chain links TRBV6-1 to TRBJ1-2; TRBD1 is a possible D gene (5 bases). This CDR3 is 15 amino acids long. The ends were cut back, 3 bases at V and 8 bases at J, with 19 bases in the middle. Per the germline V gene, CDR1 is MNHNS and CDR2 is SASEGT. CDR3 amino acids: CASSERSGKGWGYTF. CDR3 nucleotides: TGTGCCAGCAGTGAGAGGTCAGGGAAAGGTTGGGGCTACACCTTC.

The CDR3 loop is CASSLEGPGTGAIDTQYF. The CDR3 nucleotides are TGTGCCAGCAGCTTAGAGGGGCCCGGGACAGGGGCGATAGATACGCAGTATTTT. The chain couples TRBV7-9 to TRBJ2-3; 10 bases line up with TRBD1. CDR1 is SEHNR, CDR2 FQNEAQ, per germline (reference sequence). The junction had 12 bases not matched to a gene; V was cut back by 1 base and J by 5 bases. The CDR3 runs to 18 residues.

DNA of the CDR3: TGTGCCAGCAAACCCGGGGGGGGCAATCAGCCCCAGCATTTT. It encodes CASKPGGGNQPQHF. The chain is built from TRBV7-9 and TRBJ1-5; maybe TRBD1 (5 bases). The CDR3 extends over 14 amino acids. Germline V gene sequence: CDR1 SEHNR, CDR2 FQNEAQ (reference sequence). Trimming stripped 7 bases from V and 2 bases from J, with 12 bases between.

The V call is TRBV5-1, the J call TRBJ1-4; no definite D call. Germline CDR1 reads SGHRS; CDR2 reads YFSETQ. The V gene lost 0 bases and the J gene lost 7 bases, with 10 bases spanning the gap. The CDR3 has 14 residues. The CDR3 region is CASSLDSSLEKLFF. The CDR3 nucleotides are TGCGCCAGCAGCTTGGACAGCTCTCTTGAAAAACTGTTTTTT.